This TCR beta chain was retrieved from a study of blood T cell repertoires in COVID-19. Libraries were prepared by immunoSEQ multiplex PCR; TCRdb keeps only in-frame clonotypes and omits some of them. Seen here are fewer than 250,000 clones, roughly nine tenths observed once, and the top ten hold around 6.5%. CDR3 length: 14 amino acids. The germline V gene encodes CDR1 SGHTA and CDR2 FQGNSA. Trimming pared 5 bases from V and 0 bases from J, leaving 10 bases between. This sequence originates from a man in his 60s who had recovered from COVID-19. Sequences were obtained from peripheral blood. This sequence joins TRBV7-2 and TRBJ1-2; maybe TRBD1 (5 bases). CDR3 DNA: TGTGCCAGCAGCCCAACGGGGGCTAACTATGGCTACACCTTC. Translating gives CASSPTGANYGYTF.